This TCR beta chain was sequenced for a study of blood T cell repertoires in COVID-19. TCRdb's table, derived via immunoSEQ multiplex PCR, lists solely in-frame clones and lacks some. Counted here are 200,000 to 300,000 clones, nearly 90% occurring once; the ten biggest clones make up around 3.3%. Trimming took 0 bases from V and 3 from J, leaving 9 bases between them. The CDR3 loop spans 15 amino acids. CDR1 is SGHAT and CDR2 is FQNNGV in the germline V gene. This sequence joins TRBV11-2 and TRBJ2-1; D gene ambiguous. Sequenced input: peripheral blood. This receptor was obtained from a man aged 18 to 30 with active or convalescent COVID-19. The CDR3 is CASSLDAAYYNEQFF. CDR3 nucleotide sequence: TGTGCCAGCAGCTTAGATGCGGCTTACTACAATGAGCAGTTCTTC.